These 16 T cell receptor beta chains were sequenced from one sample in a study of T-cell memory formation after mild COVID-19 (dated by TCRdb to the early 2020s). Library preparation employed 5' RACE. Sequencing used an Illumina NovaSeq 6000. The public reads were reprocessed in TCRdb via fastp at Q25 and MiXCR, keeping in-frame beta chains. Every entry covers one CDR3 protein and lists the most common genes and DNA from its rows. The sample table lists 450,000 to 700,000 distinct CDR3 sequences, roughly 17% of them with a count of one. Around 12% of the sample lies in the top ten. The sequenced material came from PBMCs or a T cell subset sorted from them (not recorded which). The receptor set was obtained from an adult woman who had mild COVID-19 (a few samples of this study predate the infection). The sample titles of this study are shuffled in the database, so cell type and time point are left out; the donor was told from shared clones.

This chain uses TRBV7-8 with TRBJ1-6, with 7 bases matching TRBD1. Germline values: CDR1 SGHVS, CDR2 FQNEAQ. The V gene end was trimmed by 5 bases and the J gene end by 12 bases; junction bases not matched to a gene: 22. The CDR3 extends over 18 amino acids. CDR3 loop: CASSPKLTGRGAFQPLHF. The CDR3 DNA reads TGTGCCAGCAGCCCCAAACTGACAGGGCGGGGCGCCTTTCAACCCCTCCACTTT.

This chain uses TRBV4-3 with TRBJ2-2; TRBD1 aligns across 7 bases. Germline CDR1 reads LGHNA; CDR2 reads YSLEER. This CDR3 comprises 18 residues. With V trimmed by 0 bases and J by 2 bases, 9 bases remained unmatched. CDR3 sequence: CASSQDLFRGRNTGELFF. As DNA, the CDR3 is TGCGCCAGCAGCCAAGATCTTTTTAGGGGGCGTAACACCGGGGAGCTGTTTTTT.

V and J are TRBV30 and TRBJ2-7, with a tentative D call TRBD2 (6 bases). Trimming took off 0 bases at V and 3 bases at J, with 15 bases between the two ends. The CDR3 is made up of 15 amino acids. CDR1 and CDR2 (germline): GTSNPN, SVGIG (reference sequence). The CDR3 is CAWSVRLGPNYEQYF. The CDR3 coding sequence is TGTGCCTGGAGTGTACGACTAGGTCCGAACTACGAGCAGTACTTC.

The genes are TRBV10-3 and TRBJ2-7, with D possibly matching TRBD1 (6 bases). Germline V gene sequence: CDR1 ENHRY, CDR2 SYGVKD. CDR3 size: 15 residues. With 8 bases removed from V and 6 bases from J, the gap between germline ends came to 23 bases. The CDR3 nucleotides read TGTGCCATCGAGCCCTCTACCAGGGGACCCCGCGAGCAGTACTTC. Translation gives CAIEPSTRGPREQYF.

The chain uses TRBV7-2 and TRBJ2-5; perhaps TRBD1 as D (5 bases). V lost 1 base to trimming and J lost 5 bases, with 11 bases between them. CDR3 size: 14 residues. Per the germline V gene, CDR1 is SGHTA and CDR2 is FQGNSA. CDR3 DNA: TGTGCCAGCAGCTTAGTCAGGGCTAGTGAGACCCAGTACTTC. It codes for CASSLVRASETQYF. Full variable domain (missing parts from reference TRBV7-2 and TRBJ2-5): GAGVSQSPSNKVTEKGKDVELRCDPISGHTALYWYRQSLGQGLEFLIYFQGNSAPDKSGLPSDRFSAERTGGSVSTLTIQRTQQEDSAVYLCASSLVRASETQYFGPGTRLLVL.

V and J are TRBV29-1 and TRBJ1-1; D is unclear. Germline V gene data show CDR1 as SQVTM and CDR2 as ANQGSEA. The ends were cut back, 3 bases at V and 3 bases at J, with 11 bases in the middle. This CDR3 is built from 13 residues. CDR3 protein: CSVDKGTDTEAFF. DNA for the CDR3: TGCAGCGTTGATAAGGGAACGGACACTGAAGCTTTCTTT. Full variable domain (remainder filled in from reference TRBV29-1 and TRBJ1-1): SAVISQKPSRDICQRGTSLTIQCQVDSQVTMMFWYRQQPGQSLTLIATANQGSEATYESGFVIDKFPISRPNLTFSTLTVSNMSPEDSSIYLCSVDKGTDTEAFFGQGTRLTVV.

This clonotype was recorded a few times. V gene TRBV7-9 combines with J gene TRBJ2-3, with D uncertain. Per germline, CDR1 SEHNR and CDR2 FQNEAQ (reference sequence). This CDR3 is built from 12 residues. Trimming took 5 bases from V and 3 from J, leaving 6 bases between them. The CDR3 is CASSRLTDTQYF. The CDR3 nucleotides read TGTGCCAGCAGCCGCCTTACAGATACGCAGTATTTT.

CDR3 sequence: CASSLGLKNEQFF. The CDR3 DNA follows: TGTGCCAGCAGCTTGGGCCTGAAAAATGAGCAGTTCTTC. The chain employs TRBV5-6 and TRBJ2-1; no clear D. V was cut by 0 bases and J by 7 bases, with 8 bases left in between. This CDR3 spans 13 amino acids. Germline CDR1 and CDR2: SGHDT and YYEEEE.

This clonotype was observed a handful of times. The V and J genes are TRBV7-9 and TRBJ2-2; no reliable D call. From germline, CDR1 is SEHNR and CDR2 FQNEAQ (reference sequence). V lost 5 bases, J lost 6 bases, and 7 bases lay in between. CDR3 size: 12 residues. CDR3: CASSLISGELFF. The CDR3 DNA is TGTGCCAGCAGCCTCATCTCCGGGGAGCTGTTTTTT.

This clonotype has more than one count but fewer than ten. The chain combines TRBV6-5 with TRBJ1-4; D is undetermined. The CDR3 has 16 amino acids. Per germline, CDR1 MNHEY and CDR2 SVGAGI. V was pared by 0 bases and J by 2 bases, with 10 bases between. In nucleotides, the CDR3 is TGTGCCAGCAGTTACTCGTCGGGCAGGACTAATGAAAAACTGTTTTTT. It encodes CASSYSSGRTNEKLFF.

This clonotype has ten or more counts. The chain joins TRBV14 to TRBJ2-7; D is ambiguous. Looked up from germline, CDR1 is SGHDN and CDR2 is FVKESK. Deletions cut 0 bases from V and 5 bases from J, with 8 bases between. The CDR3 loop spans 13 amino acids. CDR3 bases: TGTGCCAGCAGCCAAGATCGGATCGACGAGCAGTACTTC. Its translation: CASSQDRIDEQYF. The variable domain in full, with the rest retrieved from reference TRBV14 and TRBJ2-7, is EAGVTQFPSHSVIEKGQTVTLRCDPISGHDNLYWYRRVMGKEIKFLLHFVKESKQDESGMPNNRFLAERTGGTYSTLKVQPAELEDSGVYFCASSQDRIDEQYFGPGTRLTVT.

This clonotype occurred a few times. V gene TRBV18 combines with J gene TRBJ2-1; 11 bases line up with TRBD1. The junction had 5 bases not matched to a gene; V was cut back by 5 bases and J by 2 bases. The germline V gene encodes CDR1 KGHSH and CDR2 LQKENI. This CDR3 comprises 16 residues. CDR3 residues: CASSRDRGSTYNEQFF. For the CDR3, the DNA is TGTGCCAGCTCAAGGGACAGGGGGTCGACCTACAATGAGCAGTTCTTC. Combining the CDR3 with reference TRBV18 and TRBJ2-1 gives the whole variable domain NAGVMQNPRHLVRRRGQEARLRCSPMKGHSHVYWYRQLPEEGLKFMVYLQKENIIDESGMPKERFSAEFPKEGPSILRIQQVVRGDSAAYFCASSRDRGSTYNEQFFGPGTRLTVL.

Only a few counts were recorded for this clonotype. The CDR3 region has the DNA TGTGCCAGCTCATCGGGACGGAACTACGAGCAGTACTTC. Translated, it gives CASSSGRNYEQYF. The chain uses TRBV18 and TRBJ2-7; D possibly matches TRBD1 or TRBD2 (5 bases each). V was pared by 5 bases and J by 3 bases, with 11 bases between. Germline loops: CDR1 KGHSH, CDR2 LQKENI. This CDR3 contains 13 residues.

This clonotype has more than one count but fewer than ten. V and J are TRBV6-1 and TRBJ1-1; D uncertain. CDR3 length: 14 residues. The germline V gene encodes CDR1 MNHNS and CDR2 SASEGT. Trimming took off 2 bases at V and 2 bases at J, with 9 bases between the two ends. Here the CDR3 DNA reads TGTGCCAGCAGTGAATTGATAGATAACACTGAAGCTTTCTTT. Its translation is CASSELIDNTEAFF.

This clonotype was detected only a few times. V gene TRBV29-1 combines with J gene TRBJ1-1, with a tentative D call TRBD1 (5 bases). Trimming stripped 1 base from V and 4 bases from J, with 13 bases between. This CDR3 contains 14 residues. The germline V gene encodes CDR1 SQVTM and CDR2 ANQGSEA. CDR3 DNA sequence: TGCAGCGTTGAAGGTCAGGGTAGTATCACTGAAGCTTTCTTT. It codes for CSVEGQGSITEAFF.

A few counts support this clonotype. The chain employs TRBV7-8 and TRBJ2-1, with a possible D match to TRBD2 (5 bases). Trimming shortened V by 2 bases and J by 7 bases, and 9 bases separated the two germline ends. Germline loops: CDR1 SGHVS, CDR2 FQNEAQ. The CDR3 spans 13 residues. CDR3 region: CASSLRDSNEQFF. The CDR3, as DNA: TGTGCCAGCAGCTTACGGGATTCGAATGAGCAGTTCTTC.